Included here is one T cell receptor beta chain sequence, with context. The table came from immunoSEQ multiplex PCR; TCRdb's copy has only in-frame clones and leaves some out. This sample has about 260,000 clones, with approximately 85% found just once. This sample is drawn from a study of blood T cell repertoires in COVID-19. Across about two dozen US areas, participants ranged in age from 18 to 89 years. Germline CDR1 is WNHNN and CDR2 is SYGVQD (reference sequence). The CDR3 sequence is 17 residues long. After removal of 7 bases from V and 4 bases from J, the junction contained 12 bases not matched to a gene.

The chain uses TRBV10-1 and TRBJ1-4; TRBD1 matches 10 bases. The sequencing sample was made of PBMCs or T cells enriched from blood (not recorded which). This clonotype was obtained from a woman aged 50 to 60 who had recovered from COVID-19. CDR3 DNA: TGCGCCAGCACGGCTGGACAGGGGGAACCGGTTAATGAAAAACTGTTTTTT. This gives the protein CASTAGQGEPVNEKLFF.